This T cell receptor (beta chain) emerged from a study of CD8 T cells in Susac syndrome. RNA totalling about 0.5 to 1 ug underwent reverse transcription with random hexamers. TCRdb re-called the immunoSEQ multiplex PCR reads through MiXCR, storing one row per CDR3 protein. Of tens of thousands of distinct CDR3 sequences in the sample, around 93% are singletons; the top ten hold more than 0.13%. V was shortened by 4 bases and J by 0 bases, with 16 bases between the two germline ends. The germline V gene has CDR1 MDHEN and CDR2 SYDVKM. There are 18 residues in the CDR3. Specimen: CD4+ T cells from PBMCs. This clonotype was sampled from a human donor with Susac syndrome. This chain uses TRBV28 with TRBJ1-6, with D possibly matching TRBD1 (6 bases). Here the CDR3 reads CASSSTGILSSYNSPLHF. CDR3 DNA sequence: TGTGCCAGCAGTTCTACAGGGATCTTAAGCTCCTATAATTCACCCCTCCACTTT.